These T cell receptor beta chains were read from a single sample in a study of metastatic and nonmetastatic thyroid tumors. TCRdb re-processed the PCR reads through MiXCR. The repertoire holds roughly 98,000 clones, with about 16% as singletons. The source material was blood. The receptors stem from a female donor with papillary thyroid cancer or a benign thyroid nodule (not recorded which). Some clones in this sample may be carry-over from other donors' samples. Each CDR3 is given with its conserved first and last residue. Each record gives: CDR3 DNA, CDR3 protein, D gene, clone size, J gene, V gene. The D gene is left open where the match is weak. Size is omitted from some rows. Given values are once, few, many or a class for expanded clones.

CDR3 DNA: TGTGCCAGCAGTTTGCAGAACAACCGGGACAGGAGCTCCTATAATTCACCCCTCCACTTT; CDR3 protein: CASSLQNNRDRSSYNSPLHF; D gene: TRBD1; clone size: many; J gene: TRBJ1-6; V gene: TRBV12-3/TRBV12-4
CDR3 DNA: TGTACCAGCAGCCTTCTCGACGGGGGAAACACAATATATTTT; CDR3 protein: CTSSLLDGGNTIYF; D gene: .; clone size: .; J gene: TRBJ1-3; V gene: TRBV7-2
CDR3 DNA: TGTGCCAGCAGCTTGGGAAACAGCCGCACAGATACGCAGTATTTT; CDR3 protein: CASSLGNSRTDTQYF; D gene: .; clone size: few; J gene: TRBJ2-3; V gene: TRBV5-6
CDR3 DNA: TGTGCCAGCAGCTTGTCCCGGGACGCAAGATACGAGCAGTACTTC; CDR3 protein: CASSLSRDARYEQYF; D gene: .; clone size: many; J gene: TRBJ2-7; V gene: TRBV6-1
CDR3 DNA: TGCAGTGCCATGTCGCTAGCGGGTGGAACCTACGAGCAGTACTTC; CDR3 protein: CSAMSLAGGTYEQYF; D gene: TRBD2; clone size: .; J gene: TRBJ2-7; V gene: TRBV20-1
CDR3 DNA: TGTGCCACCCGAACGGGGGGACCGAGAAACGAAAAACTGTTTTTT; CDR3 protein: CATRTGGPRNEKLFF; D gene: .; clone size: many; J gene: TRBJ1-4; V gene: TRBV10-3
CDR3 DNA: TGTGCCAGCAGTATTACAGAGAACACTGAAGCTTTCTTT; CDR3 protein: CASSITENTEAFF; D gene: .; clone size: many; J gene: TRBJ1-1; V gene: TRBV11-3
CDR3 DNA: TGTGCCAGCCGAATACGTGGGCTAGCTAGGGTAGAGACCCATTACTTC; CDR3 protein: CASRIRGLARVETHYF; D gene: .; clone size: few; J gene: TRBJ2-5; V gene: TRBV28
CDR3 DNA: TGTGCCAGCAGCTTAGTCTTAGCGGGGGGGCCAGAGACCCAGTACTTC; CDR3 protein: CASSLVLAGGPETQYF; D gene: TRBD2; clone size: many; J gene: TRBJ2-5; V gene: TRBV7-8
CDR3 DNA: TGTGCCAGCAGCCGGGACGGCTACGAGCAGTACTTC; CDR3 protein: CASSRDGYEQYF; D gene: .; clone size: many; J gene: TRBJ2-7; V gene: TRBV7-9
CDR3 DNA: TGTGCCAGCTCACCCGGGGGGGCTTGGGAGACCCAGTACTTC; CDR3 protein: CASSPGGAWETQYF; D gene: TRBD2; clone size: many; J gene: TRBJ2-5; V gene: TRBV18
CDR3 DNA: TGTGCCAGCAGGGGAATAGGGACTAATGAAAAACTGTTTTTT; CDR3 protein: CASRGIGTNEKLFF; D gene: .; clone size: many; J gene: TRBJ1-4; V gene: TRBV6-1
CDR3 DNA: TGCAGTGCTAGTGAAGACTATGGCTACACCTTC; CDR3 protein: CSASEDYGYTF; D gene: .; clone size: many; J gene: TRBJ1-2; V gene: TRBV20-1
CDR3 DNA: TGTGCCATCAGTGAGTCGAGGTGGCGGGGGGGCAGAACAGATACGCAGTATTTT; CDR3 protein: CAISESRWRGGRTDTQYF; D gene: TRBD2; clone size: many; J gene: TRBJ2-3; V gene: TRBV10-3
CDR3 DNA: TGTGCCAGCAGAGTATACGGCCCCCCGAACACCGGGGAGCTGTTTTTT; CDR3 protein: CASRVYGPPNTGELFF; D gene: .; clone size: once; J gene: TRBJ2-2; V gene: TRBV9
CDR3 DNA: TGTGCCAGTACATCAGGGCAGGGGGCGCTTAATGGCTACACCTTC; CDR3 protein: CASTSGQGALNGYTF; D gene: TRBD1; clone size: many; J gene: TRBJ1-2; V gene: TRBV19
CDR3 DNA: TGTGCCAGCAGCTTCCGGCCCTTTCAGCCCCAGCATTTT; CDR3 protein: CASSFRPFQPQHF; D gene: .; clone size: many; J gene: TRBJ1-5; V gene: TRBV7-2
CDR3 DNA: TGTGCCAGCAAATCCCACAGGGAAGAGACCCAGTACTTC; CDR3 protein: CASKSHREETQYF; D gene: .; clone size: many; J gene: TRBJ2-5; V gene: TRBV28
CDR3 DNA: TGTGCCAGCAGTTTATCGGGACTAGCGGGGACCTACAATGAGCAGTTCTTC; CDR3 protein: CASSLSGLAGTYNEQFF; D gene: TRBD2; clone size: .; J gene: TRBJ2-1; V gene: TRBV28
CDR3 DNA: TGTGCCAGCAGTTTTGGGGAGAGAAACATTCAGTACTTC; CDR3 protein: CASSFGERNIQYF; D gene: .; clone size: many; J gene: TRBJ2-4; V gene: TRBV28
CDR3 DNA: TGTGCCAGCAGTGAAGCGCGAGGGGGATCCACAGATACGCAGTATTTT; CDR3 protein: CASSEARGGSTDTQYF; D gene: .; clone size: .; J gene: TRBJ2-3; V gene: TRBV6-1
CDR3 DNA: TGTGCCAGCAGTGATGGGGAGGAGGGCGGCTCTGAAGCTTTCTTT; CDR3 protein: CASSDGEEGGSEAFF; D gene: .; clone size: many; J gene: TRBJ1-1; V gene: TRBV25-1
CDR3 DNA: TGCAGTGCTAGGGAGCTATGCGGGGGGGGTGAGCAGTTCTTC; CDR3 protein: CSARELCGGGEQFF; D gene: TRBD2; clone size: .; J gene: TRBJ2-1; V gene: TRBV20-1
CDR3 DNA: TGTGCCAGCAGTTTTGGGGCAGAGACCCTGTACTTC; CDR3 protein: CASSFGAETLYF; D gene: .; clone size: .; J gene: TRBJ2-5; V gene: TRBV28
CDR3 DNA: TGTGCCAGCAGTGAATATAAACCCCTAGCGGGGGGCACAGATACGCAGTATTTT; CDR3 protein: CASSEYKPLAGGTDTQYF; D gene: TRBD2; clone size: many; J gene: TRBJ2-3; V gene: TRBV25-1
CDR3 DNA: TGCGCCAGCAGCTTGTTGGCCTCCTACGAGCAGTACTTC; CDR3 protein: CASSLLASYEQYF; D gene: .; clone size: many; J gene: TRBJ2-7; V gene: TRBV5-1
CDR3 DNA: TGTGCCAGCAGTTGGCTAGCGGGGAAATACGAGCAGTACTTC; CDR3 protein: CASSWLAGKYEQYF; D gene: TRBD2; clone size: many; J gene: TRBJ2-7; V gene: TRBV27
CDR3 DNA: TGTGCCAGCAGTTACCCTAAAAGGGCAAGGCAGCCCCAGCATTTT; CDR3 protein: CASSYPKRARQPQHF; D gene: .; clone size: few; J gene: TRBJ1-5; V gene: TRBV6-2/TRBV6-3
CDR3 DNA: TGCGCCAGCAGCCAACTCAGGGAAGAGACCCAGTACTTC; CDR3 protein: CASSQLREETQYF; D gene: .; clone size: .; J gene: TRBJ2-5; V gene: TRBV4-1
CDR3 DNA: TGTGCCATAGCAGGCGGGGCCGGTGAGACCCAGTACTTC; CDR3 protein: CAIAGGAGETQYF; D gene: .; clone size: many; J gene: TRBJ2-5; V gene: TRBV10-3
CDR3 DNA: TGCAGTGCGAGACTAGCGGGAGTTATAACCTCCTACGAGCAGTACTTC; CDR3 protein: CSARLAGVITSYEQYF; D gene: TRBD2; clone size: .; J gene: TRBJ2-7; V gene: TRBV20-1
CDR3 DNA: TGTGCCAGCAGAGAGGGGACGGGTTATGGCTACACCTTC; CDR3 protein: CASREGTGYGYTF; D gene: .; clone size: many; J gene: TRBJ1-2; V gene: TRBV9
CDR3 DNA: TGTGCCAGCAGTTTGCATTTACAGGGGACTGAAGCTTTCTTT; CDR3 protein: CASSLHLQGTEAFF; D gene: TRBD1; clone size: many; J gene: TRBJ1-1; V gene: TRBV28
CDR3 DNA: TGTGCCAGCAGTTGGCTGGTACGGCTGTCCTACGAGCAGTACTTC; CDR3 protein: CASSWLVRLSYEQYF; D gene: .; clone size: .; J gene: TRBJ2-7; V gene: TRBV6-2/TRBV6-3
CDR3 DNA: TGCAGTGCTAGGGATTCTAGCGGGGCCTACGAGCAGTACTTC; CDR3 protein: CSARDSSGAYEQYF; D gene: TRBD2; clone size: many; J gene: TRBJ2-7; V gene: TRBV20-1
CDR3 DNA: TGTGCCAGTAGTACGTCTCCGGACGGGTTGGGGAAGCCCCAGCATTTT; CDR3 protein: CASSTSPDGLGKPQHF; D gene: .; clone size: .; J gene: TRBJ1-5; V gene: TRBV19
CDR3 DNA: TGTGCCAGCAGCCCGGGACAGGGCACTGAAAAACTGTTTTTT; CDR3 protein: CASSPGQGTEKLFF; D gene: TRBD1; clone size: many; J gene: TRBJ1-4; V gene: TRBV7-2
CDR3 DNA: TGTGCCAGCAGTCAAGATTACAGGGGGCGCCCCTACGAGCAGTACTTC; CDR3 protein: CASSQDYRGRPYEQYF; D gene: TRBD1; clone size: many; J gene: TRBJ2-7; V gene: TRBV11-1
CDR3 DNA: TGCGCCAGCAGCCAAGTCCAAGGAGGGGTTCAGCCCCAGCATTTT; CDR3 protein: CASSQVQGGVQPQHF; D gene: .; clone size: many; J gene: TRBJ1-5; V gene: TRBV4-1
CDR3 DNA: TGTGCCACCAGCAGAGATCTGGCTAGCGGATCCTCCTACGAGCAGTACTTC; CDR3 protein: CATSRDLASGSSYEQYF; D gene: TRBD2; clone size: many; J gene: TRBJ2-7; V gene: TRBV15
CDR3 DNA: TGTGCCAGCAAGTATGAGGGAGGGGCCCAAGAGACCCAGTACTTC; CDR3 protein: CASKYEGGAQETQYF; D gene: TRBD2; clone size: many; J gene: TRBJ2-5; V gene: TRBV2
CDR3 DNA: TGTGCCAGCAGCTTTGGTTTTCTCGGTCAGCCCCAGCATTTT; CDR3 protein: CASSFGFLGQPQHF; D gene: .; clone size: many; J gene: TRBJ1-5; V gene: TRBV5-6
CDR3 DNA: TGTGCCAGCAGACCCACCGGGACAGGTAGGAATCAGCCCCAGCATTTT; CDR3 protein: CASRPTGTGRNQPQHF; D gene: TRBD1; clone size: many; J gene: TRBJ1-5; V gene: TRBV27
CDR3 DNA: TGTGCCAGCAGTGAAGGGCCCAGCTCTGGAAACACCATATATTTT; CDR3 protein: CASSEGPSSGNTIYF; D gene: .; clone size: .; J gene: TRBJ1-3; V gene: TRBV6-1
CDR3 DNA: TGTGCCAGCAGTGAATCCTCGACAGGGGTTCGTGGCTACACCTTC; CDR3 protein: CASSESSTGVRGYTF; D gene: TRBD1; clone size: few; J gene: TRBJ1-2; V gene: TRBV6-1
CDR3 DNA: TGTGCCAGCAGCTTAGAAGGCGCCTATGGCTACACCTTC; CDR3 protein: CASSLEGAYGYTF; D gene: .; clone size: many; J gene: TRBJ1-2; V gene: TRBV7-8
CDR3 DNA: TGTGCCAGCAGCTTATTACGCGGGACCTACAATGAGCAGTTCTTC; CDR3 protein: CASSLLRGTYNEQFF; D gene: .; clone size: .; J gene: TRBJ2-1; V gene: TRBV11-2
CDR3 DNA: TGTGCCAGCAGTTTTAGGGGCCCGCAGTACCCGGGACTAGCGGGGGGAGTAGGGACCCAGTACTTC; CDR3 protein: CASSFRGPQYPGLAGGVGTQYF; D gene: TRBD2; clone size: many; J gene: TRBJ2-5; V gene: TRBV28
CDR3 DNA: TGCGCCAGCAGCCGTAGGGGCCTCATGAACACTGAAGCTTTCTTT; CDR3 protein: CASSRRGLMNTEAFF; D gene: .; clone size: .; J gene: TRBJ1-1; V gene: TRBV4-1
CDR3 DNA: TGTGCCTGCCGCCCCCCGGGGGGGTCTGAAGCTTTCTTT; CDR3 protein: CACRPPGGSEAFF; D gene: .; clone size: many; J gene: TRBJ1-1; V gene: TRBV6-1
CDR3 DNA: TGTGCCAGCAGCTTCAACGCGGGGGGGAGAGAGACCCAGTACTTC; CDR3 protein: CASSFNAGGRETQYF; D gene: TRBD2; clone size: many; J gene: TRBJ2-5; V gene: TRBV11-2
CDR3 DNA: TGTGCCAGCAGCCAAGGGGATAATTCACCCCTCCACTTT; CDR3 protein: CASSQGDNSPLHF; D gene: .; clone size: many; J gene: TRBJ1-6; V gene: TRBV3-1
CDR3 DNA: TGTGCCAGCAGTTTGACAGAAGCACCACTTTCACCCCTCCACTTT; CDR3 protein: CASSLTEAPLSPLHF; D gene: .; clone size: many; J gene: TRBJ1-6; V gene: TRBV28
CDR3 DNA: TGTGCCATCAGTGCAGAAGGTCGGACCCAGTACTTC; CDR3 protein: CAISAEGRTQYF; D gene: .; clone size: many; J gene: TRBJ2-5; V gene: TRBV10-3
CDR3 DNA: TGTGCCACTGCAGGGAGTAGCTCCTACAATGAGCAGTTCTTC; CDR3 protein: CATAGSSSYNEQFF; D gene: .; clone size: many; J gene: TRBJ2-1; V gene: TRBV10-3
CDR3 DNA: TGTGCCAGCAGCCAAGGACAGAACAAACTGTTTTTT; CDR3 protein: CASSQGQNKLFF; D gene: .; clone size: many; J gene: TRBJ1-4; V gene: TRBV3-1
CDR3 DNA: TGCAGTGCTAGAGATCAGGGAGATGGCTACACCTTC; CDR3 protein: CSARDQGDGYTF; D gene: .; clone size: many; J gene: TRBJ1-2; V gene: TRBV20-1
CDR3 DNA: TGTGCCTGGAGTCTAGACGATACGCAGTATTTT; CDR3 protein: CAWSLDDTQYF; D gene: .; clone size: many; J gene: TRBJ2-3; V gene: TRBV30
CDR3 DNA: TGCGCCAGCAGCTTGGGTACGGGATTCTACGAGCAGTACTTC; CDR3 protein: CASSLGTGFYEQYF; D gene: .; clone size: many; J gene: TRBJ2-7; V gene: TRBV5-1
CDR3 DNA: TGTGCCAGCAGCCAAGAAAACAGCTATGGCTACACCTTC; CDR3 protein: CASSQENSYGYTF; D gene: .; clone size: many; J gene: TRBJ1-2; V gene: TRBV3-1